This T cell receptor (beta chain) was identified during a study of blood T cells in healthy people across ages. Study-wide results and limits: One million T cells yielded diversity estimates that were considered underestimates.

As regards this clonotype: Its antigen is still unknown.

The CDR3 covers 12 residues. V dropped 7 bases and J dropped 7 bases, with 13 bases sitting between them. Looked up from germline, CDR1 is MNHEY and CDR2 is SMNVEV (reference sequence). A second roughly 6 to 12 cycle PCR used barcoded and J-beta primers. MiXCR was run by TCRdb on the 5' RACE reads, yielding one entry per CDR3 protein. The profile shows over a million distinct CDR3 sequences, approximately 63% of them singletons. Specimen: blood. The chain employs TRBV27 and TRBJ2-5; a possible D gene is TRBD2 (6 bases). The sequence derives from a man between 18 and 35 years old in good health. The CDR3 DNA sequence: TGTGCCAGCAAAGGGGATAGCGGGACCCAGTACTTC. This encodes CASKGDSGTQYF.